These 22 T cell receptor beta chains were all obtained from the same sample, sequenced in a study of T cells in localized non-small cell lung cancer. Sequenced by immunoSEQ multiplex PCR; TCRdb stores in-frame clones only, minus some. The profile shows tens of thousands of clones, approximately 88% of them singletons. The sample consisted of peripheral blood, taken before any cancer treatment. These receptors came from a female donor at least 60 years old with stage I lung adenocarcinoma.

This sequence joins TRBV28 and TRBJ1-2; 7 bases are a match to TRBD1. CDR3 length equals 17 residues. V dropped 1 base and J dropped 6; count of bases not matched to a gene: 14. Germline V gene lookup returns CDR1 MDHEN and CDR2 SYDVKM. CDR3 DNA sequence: TGTGCCAGCAGTTTATCATCAGGAGGGGGCCACTCGAATGGCTACACCTTC. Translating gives CASSLSSGGGHSNGYTF.

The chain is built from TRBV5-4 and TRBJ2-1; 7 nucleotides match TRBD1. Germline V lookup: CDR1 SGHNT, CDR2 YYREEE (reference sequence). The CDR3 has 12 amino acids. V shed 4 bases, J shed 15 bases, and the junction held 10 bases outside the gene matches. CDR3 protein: CASSQTGLNSFF. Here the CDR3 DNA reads TGTGCCAGCAGCCAGACAGGGTTAAATTCGTTCTTC.

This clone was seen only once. CDR3 region: CASSFGTEETQYF. CDR3 bases: TGTGCCAGCAGCTTTGGGACAGAAGAGACCCAGTACTTC. The chain links TRBV5-6 to TRBJ2-5; TRBD1 aligns across 7 bases. Germline CDR1 SGHDT, CDR2 YYEEEE. This CDR3 has 13 residues. V lost 2 bases, J lost 3 bases, and 1 base stayed unmatched.

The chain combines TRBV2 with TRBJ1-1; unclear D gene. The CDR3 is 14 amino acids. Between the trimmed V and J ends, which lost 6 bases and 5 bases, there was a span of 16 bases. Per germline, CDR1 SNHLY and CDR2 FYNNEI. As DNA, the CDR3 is TGTGCCAGCAGGGCCGGGAGGGCGAGTACTGAAGCTTTCTTT. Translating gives CASRAGRASTEAFF. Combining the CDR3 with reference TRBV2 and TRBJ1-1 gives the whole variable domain EPEVTQTPSHQVTQMGQEVILRCVPISNHLYFYWYRQILGQKVEFLVSFYNNEISEKSEIFDDQFSVERPDGSNFTLKIRSTKLEDSAMYFCASRAGRASTEAFFGQGTRLTVV.

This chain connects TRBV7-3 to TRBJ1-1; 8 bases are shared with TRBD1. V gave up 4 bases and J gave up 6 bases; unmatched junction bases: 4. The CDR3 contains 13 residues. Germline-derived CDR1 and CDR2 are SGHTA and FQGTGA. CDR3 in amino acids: CASSSTGAAEAFF. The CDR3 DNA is TGTGCCAGCAGCTCGACAGGGGCCGCTGAAGCTTTCTTT.

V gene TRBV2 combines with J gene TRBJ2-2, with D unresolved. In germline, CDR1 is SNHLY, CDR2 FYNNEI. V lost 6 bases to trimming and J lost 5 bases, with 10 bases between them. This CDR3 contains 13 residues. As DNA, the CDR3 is TGTGCCAGCAGAAAGGATAGTACCGGGGAGCTGTTTTTT. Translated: CASRKDSTGELFF.

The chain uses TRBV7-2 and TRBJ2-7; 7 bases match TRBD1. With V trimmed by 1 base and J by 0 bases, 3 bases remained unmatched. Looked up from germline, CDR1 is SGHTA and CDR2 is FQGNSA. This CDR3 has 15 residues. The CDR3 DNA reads TGTGCCAGCAGCTTAGTTCACAGGGGCTCCTACGAGCAGTACTTC. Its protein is CASSLVHRGSYEQYF.

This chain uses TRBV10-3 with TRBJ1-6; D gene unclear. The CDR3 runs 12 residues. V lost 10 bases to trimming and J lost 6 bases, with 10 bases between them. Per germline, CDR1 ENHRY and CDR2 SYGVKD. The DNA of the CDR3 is TGTGCCAACGGACTCCTTAATTCACCCCTCCACTTT. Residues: CANGLLNSPLHF.

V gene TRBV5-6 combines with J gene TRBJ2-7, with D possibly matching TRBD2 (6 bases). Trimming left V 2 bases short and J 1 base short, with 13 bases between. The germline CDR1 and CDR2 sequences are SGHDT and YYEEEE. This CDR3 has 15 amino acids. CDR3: CASSFGGRGSYEQYF. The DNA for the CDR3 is TGTGCCAGCAGCTTTGGGGGACGGGGGTCCTACGAGCAGTACTTC.

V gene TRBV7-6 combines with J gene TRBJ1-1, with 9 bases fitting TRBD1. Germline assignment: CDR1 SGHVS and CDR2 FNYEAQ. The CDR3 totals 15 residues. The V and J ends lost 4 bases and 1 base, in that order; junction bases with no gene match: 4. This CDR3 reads CASSSRQGGNTEAFF. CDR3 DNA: TGTGCCAGCAGCTCCCGACAGGGGGGGAACACTGAAGCTTTCTTT.

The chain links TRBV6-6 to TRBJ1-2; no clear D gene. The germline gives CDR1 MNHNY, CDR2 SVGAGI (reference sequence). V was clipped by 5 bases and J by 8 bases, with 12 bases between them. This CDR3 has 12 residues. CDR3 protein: CASSPAPGGYTF. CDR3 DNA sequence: TGTGCCAGCAGTCCCGCCCCTGGGGGCTACACCTTC.

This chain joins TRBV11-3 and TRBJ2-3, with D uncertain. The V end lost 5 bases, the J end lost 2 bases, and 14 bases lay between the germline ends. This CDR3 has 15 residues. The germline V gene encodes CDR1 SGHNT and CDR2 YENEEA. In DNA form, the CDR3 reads TGTGCCAGCAGCGAACTCGGTGTCTACACAGATACGCAGTATTTT. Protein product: CASSELGVYTDTQYF.

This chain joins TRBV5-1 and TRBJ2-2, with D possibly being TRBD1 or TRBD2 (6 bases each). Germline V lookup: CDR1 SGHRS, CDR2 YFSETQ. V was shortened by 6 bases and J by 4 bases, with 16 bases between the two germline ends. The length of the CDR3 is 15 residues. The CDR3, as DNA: TGCGCCAGCACATACACTGGAGGGGGCACCGGGGAGCTGTTTTTT. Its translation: CASTYTGGGTGELFF.

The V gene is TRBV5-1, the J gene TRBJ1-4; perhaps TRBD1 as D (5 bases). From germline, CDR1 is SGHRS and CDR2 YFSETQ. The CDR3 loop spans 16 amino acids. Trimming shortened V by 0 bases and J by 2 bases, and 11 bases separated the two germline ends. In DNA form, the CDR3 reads TGCGCCAGCAGCTTGGAAGTCGGGGGGACTAATGAAAAACTGTTTTTT. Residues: CASSLEVGGTNEKLFF.

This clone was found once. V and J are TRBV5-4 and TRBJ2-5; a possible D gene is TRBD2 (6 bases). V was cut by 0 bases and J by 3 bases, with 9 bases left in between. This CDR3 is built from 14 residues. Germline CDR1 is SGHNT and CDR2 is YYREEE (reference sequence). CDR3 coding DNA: TGTGCCAGCAGCTTGGCCGCTAGCGAAGAGACCCAGTACTTC. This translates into CASSLAASEETQYF.

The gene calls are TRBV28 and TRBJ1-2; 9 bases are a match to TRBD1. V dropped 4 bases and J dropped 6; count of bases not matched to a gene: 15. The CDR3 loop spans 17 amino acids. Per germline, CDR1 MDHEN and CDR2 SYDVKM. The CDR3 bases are TGTGCCAGCAGTTCCTTGGGACAGGGAACGAGTCTTAATGGCTACACCTTC. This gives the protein CASSSLGQGTSLNGYTF.

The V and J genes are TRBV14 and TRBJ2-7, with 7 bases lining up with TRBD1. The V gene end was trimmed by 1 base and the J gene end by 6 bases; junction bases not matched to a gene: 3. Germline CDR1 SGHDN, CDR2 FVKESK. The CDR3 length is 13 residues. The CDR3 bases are TGTGCCAGCAGCCAAGGGGCAGGGGGCGAGCAGTACTTC. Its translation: CASSQGAGGEQYF.

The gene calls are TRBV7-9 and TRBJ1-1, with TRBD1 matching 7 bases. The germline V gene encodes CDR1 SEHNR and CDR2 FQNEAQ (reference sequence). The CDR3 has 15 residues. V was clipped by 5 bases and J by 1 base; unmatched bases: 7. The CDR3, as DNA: TGTGCCAGCAGCCCTGGGGACAGATCGAACACTGAAGCTTTCTTT. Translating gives CASSPGDRSNTEAFF.

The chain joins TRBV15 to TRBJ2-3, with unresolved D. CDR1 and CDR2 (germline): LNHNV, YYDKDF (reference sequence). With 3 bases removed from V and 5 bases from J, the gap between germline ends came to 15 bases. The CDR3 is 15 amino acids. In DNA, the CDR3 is TGTGCCACCAGCAGGAGTTTGGCTGCGGAAGATACGCAGTATTTT. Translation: CATSRSLAAEDTQYF.

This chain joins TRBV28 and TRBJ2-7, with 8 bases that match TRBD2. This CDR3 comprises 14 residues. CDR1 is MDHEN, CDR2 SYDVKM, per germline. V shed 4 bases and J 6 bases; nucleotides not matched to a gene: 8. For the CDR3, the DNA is TGTGCCAGCAGTTCGATAGATACTAGCGGCGAGCAGTACTTC. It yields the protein CASSSIDTSGEQYF.

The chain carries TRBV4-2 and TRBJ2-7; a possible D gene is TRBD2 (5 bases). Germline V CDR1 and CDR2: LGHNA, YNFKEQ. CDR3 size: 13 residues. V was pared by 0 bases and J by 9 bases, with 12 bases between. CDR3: CASSQDTGKAQYF. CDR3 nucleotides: TGTGCCAGCAGCCAAGATACGGGAAAGGCGCAGTACTTC.

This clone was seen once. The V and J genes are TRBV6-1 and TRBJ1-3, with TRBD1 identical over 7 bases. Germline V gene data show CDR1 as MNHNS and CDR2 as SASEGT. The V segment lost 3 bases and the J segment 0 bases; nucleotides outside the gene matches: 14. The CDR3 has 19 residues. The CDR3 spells CASSDFPGQSRDSGNTIYF. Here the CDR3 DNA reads TGTGCCAGCAGTGATTTTCCGGGACAGTCCAGAGACTCTGGAAACACCATATATTTT.